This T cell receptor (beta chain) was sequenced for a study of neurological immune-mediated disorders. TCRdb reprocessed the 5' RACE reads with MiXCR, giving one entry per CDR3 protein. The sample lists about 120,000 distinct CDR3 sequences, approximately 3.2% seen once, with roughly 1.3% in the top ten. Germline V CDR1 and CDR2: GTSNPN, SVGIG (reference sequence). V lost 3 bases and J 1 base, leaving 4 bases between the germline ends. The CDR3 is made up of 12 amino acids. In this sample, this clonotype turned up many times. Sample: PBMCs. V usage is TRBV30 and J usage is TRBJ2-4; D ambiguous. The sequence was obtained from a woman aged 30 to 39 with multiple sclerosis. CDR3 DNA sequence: TGTGCCTGGAGGTTGGCCAAAAACATTCAGTACTTC. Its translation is CAWRLAKNIQYF.